Shown below are 25 T cell receptor beta chains from a single sample sequenced in a study of cytomegalovirus exposure and HLA in healthy donors. The data were produced by immunoSEQ multiplex PCR, yet TCRdb's version contains in-frame clones alone and is incomplete. Of 110,000 to 150,000 clones listed, roughly nine tenths are singletons. The sequenced material came from PBMCs. These receptors were collected from a man aged 18 to 29 in good health and CMV-seronegative.

The chain recombines TRBV5-1 with TRBJ2-1, with TRBD1 identical over 8 bases. The ends lost 2 bases at V and 2 bases at J; junction bases unmatched: 6. The CDR3 runs to 16 residues. Germline values: CDR1 SGHRS, CDR2 YFSETQ. The CDR3 loop reads CASSLNRGATYNEQFF. CDR3 bases: TGCGCCAGCAGCTTAAACAGGGGGGCAACCTACAATGAGCAGTTCTTC.

The sample holds many counts of this clone. The chain joins TRBV7-9 to TRBJ2-7; 12 bases fit TRBD1. Germline V gene sequence: CDR1 SEHNR, CDR2 FQNEAQ (reference sequence). With V trimmed by 4 bases and J by 6 bases, 1 base remained unmatched. This CDR3 is 13 amino acids long. CDR3 residues: CASSWDRGREQYF. CDR3 sequence (DNA): TGTGCCAGCAGCTGGGACAGGGGGCGCGAGCAGTACTTC.

In this sample, this clone turned up many times. V gene TRBV7-8 combines with J gene TRBJ2-3, with D perhaps matching TRBD2 (5 bases). Germline CDR1 reads SGHVS; CDR2 reads FQNEAQ. The V end lost 4 bases, the J end lost 2 bases, and 16 bases lay between the germline ends. The CDR3 has 16 amino acids. The CDR3 reads CASSSSGVGNTDTQYF. The CDR3 nucleotides read TGTGCCAGCAGCTCCAGCGGTGTAGGGAACACAGATACGCAGTATTTT.

In its sample, this clone was seen once. The V call is TRBV7-8, the J call TRBJ2-2; no clear D. V lost 5 bases to trimming and J lost 4 bases, with 11 bases between them. Germline assignment: CDR1 SGHVS and CDR2 FQNEAQ. The CDR3 length is 14 residues. CDR3 loop: CASSTSEVTGELFF. CDR3 in DNA: TGTGCCAGCAGCACCTCAGAGGTCACCGGGGAGCTGTTTTTT.

The J gene is TRBJ2-1, the V gene TRBV21-1; the table's D call, TRBD2, has no DNA check behind it. TRBV21-1 is a known pseudogene. The CDR3 is 14 amino acids. Here the CDR3 reads CASSKEADYNEQFF. In nucleotides, the CDR3 is TGTGCCAGCAGCAAAGAAGCCGACTACAATGAGCAGTTCTTC.

This clone appeared once. The rearrangement links TRBV28 to TRBJ2-7; 7 bases align to TRBD1. Germline trimming cut 4 bases from V and 2 bases from J; bases unmatched to any gene: 14. CDR3 length: 17 amino acids. Germline values: CDR1 MDHEN, CDR2 SYDVKM. CDR3 region: CASSYQLGTVPTYEQYF. The CDR3 region has the DNA TGTGCCAGCAGTTACCAACTTGGGACAGTACCTACCTACGAGCAGTACTTC.

This clone was observed a handful of times. The CDR3 DNA reads TGTGCCATCAGTGAGAGCCGAGCGGGCTACAATGAGCAGTTCTTC. It specifies CAISESRAGYNEQFF. The V gene is TRBV10-3, the J gene TRBJ2-1; D perhaps matches TRBD2 (6 bases). The germline V gene encodes CDR1 ENHRY and CDR2 SYGVKD. The CDR3 covers 15 residues. Trimming removed 2 bases at V and 3 bases at J, with 11 bases between.

This CDR3 is CASSSLPVVNTEAFF. The CDR3 DNA reads as TGTGCCAGCAGCTCACTCCCGGTGGTGAACACTGAAGCTTTCTTT. This chain joins TRBV28 and TRBJ1-1; no reliable D call. V was clipped by 6 bases and J by 0 bases, with 14 bases between them. Germline lookup yields CDR1 MDHEN and CDR2 SYDVKM. The CDR3 extends over 15 amino acids.

The J gene is TRBJ1-1, the V gene TRBV27; D not resolved. This CDR3 spans 15 amino acids. Germline-derived CDR1 and CDR2 are MNHEY and SMNVEV (reference sequence). The V end lost 3 bases, the J end lost 8 bases, and 19 bases lay between the germline ends. As DNA, the CDR3 is TGTGCCAGCAGTTTTTCGGGGTATGTCCGCGGGGAAGCTTTCTTT. This translates into CASSFSGYVRGEAFF.

The J gene is TRBJ2-7, the V gene TRBV2, with a weak D call TRBD2 (6 bases). Germline V CDR1 and CDR2: SNHLY, FYNNEI. Trimming pared 4 bases from V and 4 bases from J, leaving 11 bases between. The CDR3 consists of 13 residues. CDR3 coding DNA: TGTGCCAGCAGTGGAACGGGGGTATACGAGCAGTACTTC. This codes for CASSGTGVYEQYF.

The chain recombines TRBV11-3 with TRBJ2-1, with D hard to call. The CDR3 is made up of 14 amino acids. Germline V gives CDR1 SGHNT, CDR2 YENEEA. The V gene lost 5 bases and the J gene lost 5 bases, with 13 bases spanning the gap. This CDR3 is CASSAHRRDNEQFF. The CDR3 nucleotides are TGTGCCAGCAGCGCCCACCGACGGGACAATGAGCAGTTCTTC.

V and J are TRBV5-3 and TRBJ1-4; D unclear. TRBV5-3 is filed as an ORF, its function uncertain. CDR3 length equals 12 residues. The V end lost 0 bases, the J end lost 6 bases, and 3 bases lay between the germline ends. The CDR3 DNA is TGTGCCAGAAGCTTGGGAGATGAAAAACTGTTTTTT. It is translated as CARSLGDEKLFF.

This rearrangement joins TRBV15 to TRBJ2-1; a weak D match, TRBD2 (5 bases). The CDR3 is 15 amino acids. V lost 2 bases and J 4 bases, leaving 12 bases between the germline ends. Germline CDR1 and CDR2: LNHNV and YYDKDF (reference sequence). The CDR3 region has the DNA TGTGCCACCAGCAGAAGCCAAGGGAGATACAATGAGCAGTTCTTC. It codes for CATSRSQGRYNEQFF.

The genes are TRBV5-5 and TRBJ1-1, with D tentatively TRBD1 (6 bases). With 5 bases removed from V and 1 base from J, the gap between germline ends came to 9 bases. The CDR3 spans 13 residues. Germline V lookup: CDR1 SGHKS, CDR2 YYEKEE (reference sequence). The CDR3 loop reads CASRLTGNTEAFF. CDR3 DNA: TGTGCCAGCAGGTTGACAGGGAACACTGAAGCTTTCTTT.

V and J are TRBV28 and TRBJ2-7, with TRBD1 identical over 10 bases. Looked up from germline, CDR1 is MDHEN and CDR2 is SYDVKM. There are 15 residues in the CDR3. V lost 6 bases and J lost 1; bases outside the gene matches: 6. CDR3 residues: CASRGPGQGSYEQYF. The CDR3, as DNA: TGTGCCAGCAGGGGTCCGGGACAGGGGTCCTACGAGCAGTACTTC.

The rearrangement joins TRBV7-9 to TRBJ1-2, with 7 bases identical to TRBD1. V dropped 0 bases and J dropped 4; count of bases not matched to a gene: 5. Germline CDR1 is SEHNR and CDR2 is FQNEAQ (reference sequence). This CDR3 is built from 15 residues. As DNA, the CDR3 is TGTGCCAGCAGCTTAGCGACAGGGAATTTCTATGGCTACACCTTC. This sequence encodes CASSLATGNFYGYTF.

The sample holds one count of this clone. The genes are TRBV15 and TRBJ2-2; weak D call: TRBD2 (5 bases). Trimming took 0 bases from V and 1 from J, leaving 9 bases between them. This CDR3 has 16 residues. Germline-derived CDR1 and CDR2 are LNHNV and YYDKDF (reference sequence). The CDR3 DNA follows: TGTGCCACCAGCAGAGAGAGGGCAGTGAACACCGGGGAGCTGTTTTTT. Translated, it gives CATSRERAVNTGELFF.

V usage is TRBV5-1 and J usage is TRBJ1-5, with 8 bases matching TRBD1. CDR3 length: 15 amino acids. Per germline, CDR1 SGHRS and CDR2 YFSETQ. The ends lost 0 bases at V and 7 bases at J; junction bases unmatched: 6. The CDR3 nucleotides read TGCGCCAGCAGCTTGGACCAGGGGGCAGAACAGCCCCAGCATTTT. Translation: CASSLDQGAEQPQHF.

This chain uses TRBV10-3 with TRBJ2-7, with TRBD1 matching 9 bases. In germline, CDR1 is ENHRY, CDR2 SYGVKD. The CDR3 extends over 16 amino acids. With 5 bases clipped from V and 3 bases from J, the junction kept 11 bases outside the gene matches. CDR3 sequence: CAISQPLGTGNYEQYF. Written as DNA, the CDR3 is TGTGCCATCAGTCAACCGCTGGGGACAGGGAACTACGAGCAGTACTTC.

The gene calls are TRBV7-9 and TRBJ1-4; D uncertain. The CDR3 covers 13 residues. Deletions cut 5 bases from V and 8 bases from J, with 12 bases between. Germline-derived CDR1 and CDR2 are SEHNR and FQNEAQ (reference sequence). The CDR3 nucleotides are TGTGCCAGCAGCCCTTACTCTGTGGAAAAACTGTTTTTT. Its protein is CASSPYSVEKLFF.

The chain has TRBV11-2 and TRBJ1-2, with D possibly matching TRBD1 (6 bases). Germline lookup yields CDR1 SGHAT and CDR2 FQNNGV. V lost 5 bases and J 8 bases, leaving 15 bases between the germline ends. The CDR3 has 13 amino acids. The CDR3 nucleotides are TGTGCCAGCAGCCCGCGGCCAAGGGGGGGCTACACCTTC. This gives the protein CASSPRPRGGYTF.

This chain joins TRBV25-1 and TRBJ2-5; a weak D match, TRBD1 (6 bases). The CDR3 contains 13 residues. CDR1 is MGHDK and CDR2 is SYGVNS in the germline V gene. Deletions cut 3 bases from V and 7 bases from J, with 12 bases between. The CDR3 is CASSDRDIGTQYF. In nucleotides, the CDR3 is TGTGCCAGCAGTGATCGGGACATCGGGACCCAGTACTTC.

This sequence joins TRBV5-1 and TRBJ2-1, with D possibly being TRBD2 (6 bases). The CDR3 extends over 15 amino acids. CDR1 and CDR2 (germline): SGHRS, YFSETQ. V gave up 5 bases and J gave up 6 bases, with 18 bases separating them. The CDR3 here is CASRVAGLGGNEQFF. CDR3 DNA: TGCGCCAGCAGGGTTGCGGGACTGGGCGGCAATGAGCAGTTCTTC. The full variable domain, with the rest looked up from reference TRBV5-1 and TRBJ2-1, is KAGVTQTPRYLIKTRGQQVTLSCSPISGHRSVSWYQQTPGQGLQFLFEYFSETQRNKGNFPGRFSGRQFSNSRSEMNVSTLELGDSALYLCASRVAGLGGNEQFFGPGTRLTVL.

The chain joins TRBV7-9 to TRBJ2-7; no clear D gene. V lost 2 bases, J lost 5 bases, and 10 bases lay in between. The germline gives CDR1 SEHNR, CDR2 FQNEAQ (reference sequence). The CDR3 totals 13 residues. The CDR3 is CASSLNPNHEQYF. DNA for the CDR3: TGTGCCAGCAGCTTAAACCCTAACCACGAGCAGTACTTC.

The CDR3 here is CASSPAGGEAFF. The CDR3 region has the DNA TGTGCCAGCTCACCCGCGGGGGGTGAGGCTTTCTTT. V gene TRBV18 combines with J gene TRBJ1-1; the D gene is possibly TRBD1 (5 bases). CDR1 is KGHSH and CDR2 is LQKENI in the germline V gene. V was clipped by 3 bases and J by 11 bases, with 13 bases between them. The CDR3 spans 12 residues.